This T cell receptor (beta chain) was retrieved from a study of cytomegalovirus exposure and HLA in healthy donors. Study outcomes and limitations: The tendency of first-cohort TCR clusters to co-occur in the 110 or so validation repertoires emerged from a later analysis.

TCRdb's table, derived via immunoSEQ multiplex PCR, lists solely in-frame clones and lacks some. The sample contains about 250,000 clones, around 87% of which appear only once. Remarks on this clone: The antigen is not known.

The clonotype was recovered from a man aged 18 to 29 in good health and CMV-seronegative. Source material: PBMCs.

The CDR3, as DNA: TGTGCCAGCAGCGTAGAAGGGGTCCACAATGAGCAGTTCTTC. Protein: CASSVEGVHNEQFF. This chain links TRBV9 with TRBJ2-1; maybe TRBD1 (5 bases). The length of the CDR3 is 14 residues. Germline V gene sequence: CDR1 SGDLS, CDR2 YYNGEE. Trimming shortened V by 0 bases and J by 5 bases, and 9 bases separated the two germline ends.